Below are 3 T cell receptor beta chains sequenced from a single sample in a study of T cell responses to AZD1222 COVID-19 vaccine. Some clones are missing from TCRdb's copy, which holds only in-frame ones; the method was immunoSEQ multiplex PCR. The sample holds 150,000 to 180,000 clones; roughly nine tenths are singletons and the top ten take approximately 17%. The sample was peripheral blood, taken on day 0 of AZD1222 vaccination. These receptor sequences come from an adult in good health.

The rearrangement joins TRBV7-3 to TRBJ1-1; D possibly corresponds to TRBD1 (5 bases). The CDR3 is 16 residues long. Germline CDR1 and CDR2: SGHTA and FQGTGA. V dropped 5 bases and J dropped 1 base, with 17 bases sitting between them. The CDR3 DNA reads as TGTGCCAGCAGCCGCGTGGGTGGGGCCCCGAACACTGAAGCTTTCTTT. Translation: CASSRVGGAPNTEAFF.

V gene TRBV7-2 combines with J gene TRBJ1-1; D call uncertain. The germline CDR1 and CDR2 sequences are SGHTA and FQGNSA. V dropped 5 bases and J dropped 5 bases, with 18 bases sitting between them. The CDR3 runs 15 residues. This chain's CDR3 is CASSRGDFGLTEAFF. CDR3 DNA: TGTGCCAGCAGCCGCGGCGACTTTGGCTTGACTGAAGCTTTCTTT.

The gene calls are TRBV7-9 and TRBJ2-1; D possibly corresponds to TRBD2 (5 bases). Trimming shortened V by 1 base and J by 2 bases, and 9 bases separated the two germline ends. The germline CDR1 and CDR2 sequences are SEHNR and FQNEAQ (reference sequence). CDR3 length: 15 residues. The DNA of the CDR3 is TGTGCCAGCAGCTTAGGGCGGGCCCCCTACAATGAGCAGTTCTTC. This translates into CASSLGRAPYNEQFF.